Described below is a single T cell receptor beta chain sequence and its context. There are 16 residues in the CDR3. V was trimmed by 3 bases and J by 5 bases, leaving 19 bases between them. Per germline, CDR1 MDHEN and CDR2 SYDVKM. This specimen belongs to a study of spatial heterogeneity in lung cancer. As for time point: sample taken at primary tumor resection. Sequencing was performed on whole RNA extracted from tumor and nontumor lung tissue, or from frozen PBMC, and the material was left unsorted. TCRdb independently ran MiXCR on the 5' RACE reads; one entry per CDR3 protein. The sample lists approximately 39,000 distinct CDR3 sequences; about 5.8% were seen once.

The sequences come from PBMCs, collected at surgery. The rearrangement links TRBV28 to TRBJ2-5, with D uncertain. The receptor's source is a male donor with early-stage non-small cell lung cancer. CDR3: CASSFPSATISETQYF. In DNA form, the CDR3 reads TGTGCCAGCAGTTTCCCCTCTGCGACGATCTCGGAGACCCAGTACTTC.